Following are 10 T cell receptor beta chains from one sample sequenced in a study of blood T cell repertoires in COVID-19. Profiling relied on immunoSEQ multiplex PCR, and the TCRdb table lists in-frame clones only, not all of them. The sample holds about 58,000 clones, 92% seen once. The sequenced material came from peripheral blood. The receptors derive from a man aged 45-65 years with active COVID-19.

The V call is TRBV6-2 or TRBV6-3, the J call TRBJ2-1; 13 bases are shared with TRBD2. The V gene's germline CDR1 is MNHEY and CDR2 SVGEGT. The CDR3 has 16 amino acids. V lost 4 bases and J lost 9; bases outside the gene matches: 9. CDR3 nucleotide sequence: TGTGCCAGCAGTTTGGTGACTAGCGGGGGGAATGGTGAGCAGTTCTTC. Residues: CASSLVTSGGNGEQFF.

V usage is TRBV7-9 and J usage is TRBJ2-4; D call uncertain. The CDR3 extends over 15 amino acids. Deletions cut 1 base from V and 5 bases from J, with 12 bases between. CDR1 is SEHNR and CDR2 is FQNEAQ in the germline V gene (reference sequence). DNA of the CDR3: TGTGCCAGCAGCTTAGGGTACGGCGCGGAAAACATTCAGTACTTC. Its protein product is CASSLGYGAENIQYF.

This clone rates as medium-sized. CDR3 nucleotide sequence: TGTGCCAGCAGTGATTGGGTCGGGGGAAGCTCCTACGAGCAGTACTTC. Translating it yields CASSDWVGGSSYEQYF. The J gene is TRBJ2-7, the V gene TRBV6-1, with D possibly being TRBD2 (6 bases). CDR1 and CDR2 (germline): MNHNS, SASEGT. Trimming pared 3 bases from V and 0 bases from J, leaving 15 bases between. CDR3 length: 16 amino acids.

V usage is TRBV5-6 and J usage is TRBJ2-5; D uncertain. Germline V gene lookup returns CDR1 SGHDT and CDR2 YYEEEE. Deletions cut 4 bases from V and 4 bases from J, with 14 bases between. This CDR3 has 14 amino acids. The CDR3 region is CASSRDLSAETQYF. The CDR3 DNA reads TGTGCCAGCAGCCGCGATCTCTCCGCAGAGACCCAGTACTTC.

The chain is built from TRBV2 and TRBJ1-5; the D gene is possibly TRBD1 (5 bases). The CDR3 totals 15 residues. Germline CDR1 SNHLY, CDR2 FYNNEI. V was clipped by 7 bases and J by 0 bases, with 13 bases between them. This CDR3 is CASTIDRISNQPQHF. CDR3 in DNA: TGTGCCAGCACCATTGACAGAATTAGCAATCAGCCCCAGCATTTT.

This clone was detected once. This chain connects TRBV9 to TRBJ1-1; the D is unclear. The CDR3 extends over 13 amino acids. Between the trimmed V and J ends, which lost 4 bases and 3 bases, there was a span of 10 bases. Per germline, CDR1 SGDLS and CDR2 YYNGEE. The CDR3 here is CASSLRGDTEAFF. The CDR3 nucleotides are TGTGCCAGCAGCCTCCGAGGTGACACTGAAGCTTTCTTT.

This chain connects TRBV18 to TRBJ2-3; the D gene is possibly TRBD2 (6 bases). Germline CDR1 reads KGHSH; CDR2 reads LQKENI. The ends were cut back, 1 base at V and 2 bases at J, with 10 bases in the middle. The CDR3 has 15 amino acids. The CDR3 bases are TGTGCCAGCTCACCACGATGGGGGGACACAGATACGCAGTATTTT. Its translation: CASSPRWGDTDTQYF.

This clone appeared once. The V gene is TRBV12-5, the J gene TRBJ2-1; tentatively, D is TRBD1 (6 bases). The germline V and J ends were trimmed by 1 base and 9 bases, with 25 bases remaining between them. The length of the CDR3 is 18 residues. CDR1 and CDR2 (germline): LGHNT, FRNRAP. DNA of the CDR3: TGTGCTAGTGGTTTGGAGAACAAGGGGGTACTGAATTCGCGTGAGCAGTTCTTC. This sequence encodes CASGLENKGVLNSREQFF. The whole variable domain, filled in from reference TRBV12-5 and TRBJ2-1, reads DARVTQTPRHKVTEMGQEVTMRCQPILGHNTVFWYRQTMMQGLELLAYFRNRAPLDDSGMPKDRFSAEMPDATLATLKIQPSEPRDSAVYFCASGLENKGVLNSREQFFGPGTRLTVL.

The CDR3 DNA sequence: TGTGCCAGCAGTTTAAGTAGCGAGCAGTACTTC. It is translated as CASSLSSEQYF. J is TRBJ2-7 and V is TRBV12-3 or TRBV12-4; no clear D gene. This CDR3 has 11 amino acids. V lost 2 bases, J lost 6 bases, and 5 bases lay in between.

The chain employs TRBV5-1 and TRBJ2-3, with a possible D match to TRBD2 (6 bases). V was cut by 4 bases and J by 2 bases, with 8 bases left in between. The germline V gene has CDR1 SGHRS and CDR2 YFSETQ. This CDR3 contains 13 residues. This CDR3 is CASSRGTTDTQYF. The CDR3 nucleotides are TGCGCCAGCAGCCGGGGGACCACAGATACGCAGTATTTT.